This T cell receptor beta chain was identified in a study of vaccination effects on CD4 cells after COVID-19. The table came from immunoSEQ multiplex PCR; TCRdb's copy has only in-frame clones and leaves some out. The profile shows 55,000 to 75,000 clones, roughly 76% of them singletons. Viral peptide pools were used in the ViraFEST assay to expand antigen-specific CD4+ T cells, and sequencing came afterward. Once cultured for roughly nine days, the cells underwent separation to obtain CD4+ T cells. Negative nucleocapsid antibody tests before and after vaccination confirmed no previous SARS-CoV-2 infection. Germline V gives CDR1 GTSNPN, CDR2 SVGIG (reference sequence). The CDR3 totals 15 residues. Trimming took off 3 bases at V and 5 bases at J, with 16 bases between the two ends. This clone occurred a few times. Its specificity is not known.

Sequenced here: CD4+ T cells from PBMCs cultured with HCoV-NL63 spike peptides, sampled before COVID-19 vaccination. This clonotype was obtained from a human donor who received a COVID-19 vaccine. V and J are TRBV30 and TRBJ2-2; the D gene is possibly TRBD2 (7 bases). The chain's CDR3 is CAWSSGGAFTGELFF. The CDR3 DNA is TGTGCCTGGAGCAGTGGGGGGGCCTTTACCGGGGAGCTGTTTTTT.